The entry that follows covers one T cell receptor (beta chain) sequence. What it binds is unknown. As for time point: peripheral blood 6 weeks after treatment start. After removal of 4 bases from V and 3 bases from J, the junction contained 12 bases not matched to a gene. The length of the CDR3 is 18 residues. Germline V gene lookup returns CDR1 LNHDA and CDR2 SQIVND (reference sequence). Sequenced by immunoSEQ multiplex PCR; TCRdb stores in-frame clones only, minus some. The sample yields about 110,000 clones, about 91% seen once. These data come from a study of PD-L1 blockade in urothelial cancer. Study information: Patients, treated from 2014 onward, received atezolizumab 1,200 mg intravenously every 3 weeks. Study conclusions and caveats: Below-median pretreatment blood TCR clonality was associated with improved progression-free and overall survival. When measured at 3 weeks, tumor-associated blood clones expanded more in durable-benefit patients.

The genes are TRBV19 and TRBJ1-2, with 12 bases identical to TRBD1. Sequenced here: PBMCs, sampled around atezolizumab (anti-PD-L1) treatment. The sequence was collected from a man aged 55 to 69 with urothelial cancer. The DNA of the CDR3 is TGTGCCAGTAGTACTGCCGGGGGACAGGGGGCGCGAGACTATGGCTACACCTTC. Translated: CASSTAGGQGARDYGYTF.